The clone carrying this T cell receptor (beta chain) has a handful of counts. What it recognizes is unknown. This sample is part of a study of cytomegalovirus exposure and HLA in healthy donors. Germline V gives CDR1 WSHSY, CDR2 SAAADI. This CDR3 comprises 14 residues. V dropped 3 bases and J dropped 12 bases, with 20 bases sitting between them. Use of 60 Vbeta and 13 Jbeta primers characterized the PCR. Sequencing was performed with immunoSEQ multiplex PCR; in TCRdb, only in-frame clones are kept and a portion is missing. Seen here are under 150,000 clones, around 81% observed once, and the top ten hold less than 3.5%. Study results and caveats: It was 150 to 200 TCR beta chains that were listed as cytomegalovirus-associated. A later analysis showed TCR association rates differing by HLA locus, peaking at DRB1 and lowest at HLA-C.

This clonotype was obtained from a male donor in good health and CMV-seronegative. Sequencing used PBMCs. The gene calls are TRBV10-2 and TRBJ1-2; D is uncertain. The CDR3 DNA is TGCGCCAGCAGTGAAACAAGAGGACGCGCGAGGGACACCTTC. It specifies CASSETRGRARDTF.